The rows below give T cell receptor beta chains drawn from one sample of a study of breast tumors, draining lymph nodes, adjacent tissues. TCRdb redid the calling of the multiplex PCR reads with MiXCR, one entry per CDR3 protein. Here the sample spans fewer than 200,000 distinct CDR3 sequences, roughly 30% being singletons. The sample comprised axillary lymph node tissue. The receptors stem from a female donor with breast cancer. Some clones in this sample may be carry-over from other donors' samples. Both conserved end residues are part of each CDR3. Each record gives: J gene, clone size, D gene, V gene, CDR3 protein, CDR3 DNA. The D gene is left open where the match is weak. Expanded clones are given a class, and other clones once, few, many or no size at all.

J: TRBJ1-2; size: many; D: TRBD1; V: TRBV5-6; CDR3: CASSHPGGGSGGYTF; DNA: TGTGCCAGCAGTCACCCAGGGGGAGGCTCGGGAGGCTACACCTTC
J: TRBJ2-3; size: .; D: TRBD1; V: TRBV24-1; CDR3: CATSLDRSSTDTQYF; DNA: TGTGCCACCAGTCTGGACAGGTCAAGCACGGATACGCAGTATTTT
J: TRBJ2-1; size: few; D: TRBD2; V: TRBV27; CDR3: CASSSPEWGGNNEQFF; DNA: TGTGCCAGCAGTTCCCCTGAGTGGGGGGGGAACAATGAGCAGTTCTTC
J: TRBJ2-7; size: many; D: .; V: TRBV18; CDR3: CASSGSDSYYEQYF; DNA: TGTGCCAGCTCAGGTAGCGACAGTTACTACGAGCAGTACTTC
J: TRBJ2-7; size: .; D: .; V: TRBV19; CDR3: CAAEAGAKQYF; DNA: TGTGCCGCGGAGGCAGGGGCCAAGCAGTACTTC
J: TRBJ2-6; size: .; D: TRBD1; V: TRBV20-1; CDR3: CSARRGTGGYTEAF; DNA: TGCAGTGCTAGGCGGGGTACAGGGGGATACACTGAAGCTTTC
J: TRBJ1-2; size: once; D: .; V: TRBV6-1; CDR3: CASSELLEGGGYGYTF; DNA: TGTGCCAGCAGTGAGTTGTTAGAGGGTGGAGGCTATGGCTACACCTTC
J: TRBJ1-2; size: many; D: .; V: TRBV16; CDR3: CASSNEPGSYGYTF; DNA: TGTGCCAGCAGCAATGAGCCGGGCAGCTATGGCTACACCTTC
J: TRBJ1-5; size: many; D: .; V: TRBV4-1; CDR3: CASSQAGLNQPQHF; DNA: TGCGCCAGCAGCCAAGCGGGACTAAATCAGCCCCAGCATTTT
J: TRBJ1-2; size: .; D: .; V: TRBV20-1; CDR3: CSARGGGSNYGYTF; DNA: TGCAGTGCTAGGGGGGGGGGGTCTAACTATGGCTACACCTTC
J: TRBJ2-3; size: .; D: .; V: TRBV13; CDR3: CASSEEGEGTDTQYF; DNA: TGTGCCAGCAGCGAAGAGGGGGAAGGCACAGATACGCAGTATTTT
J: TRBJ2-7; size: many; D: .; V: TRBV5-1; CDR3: CASSFGQTGYYEQYF; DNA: TGCGCCAGCAGCTTTGGACAGACGGGATACTACGAGCAGTACTTC
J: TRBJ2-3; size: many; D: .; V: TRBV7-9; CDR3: CASSSLDGTDTQYF; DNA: TGTGCCAGCAGCTCCCTGGACGGGACAGATACGCAGTATTTT
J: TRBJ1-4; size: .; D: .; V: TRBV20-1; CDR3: CSAGGLAGIAKLFF; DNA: TGCAGTGCTGGGGGCCTCGCAGGGATCGCAAAACTGTTTTTT
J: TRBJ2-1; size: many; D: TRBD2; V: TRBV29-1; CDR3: CSVAAGGSMDEQFF; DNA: TGCAGCGTTGCGGCGGGGGGAAGTATGGATGAGCAGTTCTTC
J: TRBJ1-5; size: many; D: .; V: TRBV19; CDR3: CASSKTSGHQPQHF; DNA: TGTGCCAGTAGTAAGACATCCGGGCATCAGCCCCAGCATTTT
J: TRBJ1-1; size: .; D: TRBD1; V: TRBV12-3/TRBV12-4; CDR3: CASSVRTGDPEAFF; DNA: TGTGCCAGCAGTGTACGGACAGGGGACCCTGAAGCTTTCTTT
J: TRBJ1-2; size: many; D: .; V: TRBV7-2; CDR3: CASSLVGYHGYTF; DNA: TGTGCCAGCAGCTTAGTGGGGTACCATGGCTACACCTTC
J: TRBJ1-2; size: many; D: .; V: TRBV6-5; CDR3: CASNGVDGYTF; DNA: TGTGCCAGCAACGGGGTGGATGGCTACACCTTC
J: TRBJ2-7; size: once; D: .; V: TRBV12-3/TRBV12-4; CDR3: CASSCAGTHEQYF; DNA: TGTGCCAGCAGTTGCGCCGGAACCCACGAGCAGTACTTC
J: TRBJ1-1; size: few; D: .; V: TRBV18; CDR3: CASSPSGDEAFF; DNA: TGTGCCAGCTCACCGTCGGGAGATGAAGCTTTCTTT
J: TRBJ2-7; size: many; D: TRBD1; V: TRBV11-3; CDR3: CASSPTSGQTYEQYF; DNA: TGTGCCAGCAGCCCGACCTCGGGACAGACCTACGAGCAGTACTTC
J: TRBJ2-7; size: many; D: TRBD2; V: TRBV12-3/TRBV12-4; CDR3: CASTDSAGQYEQYF; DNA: TGTGCCAGCACCGACTCAGCGGGGCAGTACGAGCAGTACTTC
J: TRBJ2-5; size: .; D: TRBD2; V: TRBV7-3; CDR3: CASRMGPTGGHQKTQYF; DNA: TGTGCCAGCAGGATGGGGCCAACGGGGGGGCACCAGAAGACCCAGTACTTC
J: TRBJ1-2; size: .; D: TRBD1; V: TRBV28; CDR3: CASSPQGVDLYGYTF; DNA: TGTGCCAGCAGTCCCCAGGGGGTCGACTTATATGGCTACACCTTC
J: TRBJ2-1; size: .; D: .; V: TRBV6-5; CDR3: CASRSSRGFEFF; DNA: TGTGCCAGCCGGTCCTCTAGGGGCTTTGAGTTCTTC
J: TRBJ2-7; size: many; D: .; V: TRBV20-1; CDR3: CSARDLEGGTYEQYF; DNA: TGCAGTGCTAGAGATCTTGAAGGGGGGACCTACGAGCAGTACTTC
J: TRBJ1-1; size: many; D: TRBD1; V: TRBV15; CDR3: CATSLPWTGMNTEAFF; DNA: TGTGCCACCAGCCTCCCTTGGACAGGCATGAACACTGAAGCTTTCTTT
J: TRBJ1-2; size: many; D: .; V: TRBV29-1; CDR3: CSAAQTLSGYTF; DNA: TGCAGCGCAGCACAGACCCTCTCTGGCTACACCTTC
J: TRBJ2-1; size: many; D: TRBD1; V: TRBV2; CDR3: CASRTGGSHNEQFF; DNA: TGTGCCAGCAGGACAGGGGGTTCCCACAATGAGCAGTTCTTC
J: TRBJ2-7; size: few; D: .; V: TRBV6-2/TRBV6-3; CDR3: CASSDPSGEQYF; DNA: TGTGCCAGCAGTGACCCCTCTGGCGAGCAGTACTTC
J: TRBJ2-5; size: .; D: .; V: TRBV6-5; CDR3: CASSSDGGAIGGTQYF; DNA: TGTGCCAGCAGCTCCGACGGAGGGGCCATAGGGGGGACCCAGTACTTC
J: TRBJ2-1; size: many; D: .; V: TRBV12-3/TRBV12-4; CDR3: CASGRGAGEQFF; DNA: TGTGCCAGCGGCCGGGGGGCCGGTGAGCAGTTCTTC
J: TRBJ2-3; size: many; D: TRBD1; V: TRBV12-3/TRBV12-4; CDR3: CASSIGTADTQYF; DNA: TGTGCCAGCAGTATAGGGACAGCAGATACGCAGTATTTT
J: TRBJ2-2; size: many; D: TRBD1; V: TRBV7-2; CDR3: CASSRGQVGSNTGELFF; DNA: TGTGCCAGCAGCCGGGGACAGGTGGGATCGAACACCGGGGAGCTGTTTTTT
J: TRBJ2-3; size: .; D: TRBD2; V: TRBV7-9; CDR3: CASSNPLAGADTQYF; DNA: TGTGCCAGCAGCAATCCACTAGCGGGAGCAGATACGCAGTATTTT
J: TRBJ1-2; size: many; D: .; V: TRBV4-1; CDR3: CASSQDPATNYGYTF; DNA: TGCGCCAGCAGCCAAGATCCAGCAACTAACTATGGCTACACCTTC
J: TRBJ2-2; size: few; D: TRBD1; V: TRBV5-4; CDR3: CASSTRQGAVTGELLF; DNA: TGTGCCAGCAGCACTCGACAGGGGGCGGTCACCGGGGAGCTGCTTTTT
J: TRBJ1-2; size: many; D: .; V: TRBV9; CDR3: CASSVEGGGYTF; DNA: TGTGCCAGCAGCGTAGAGGGCGGGGGCTACACCTTC
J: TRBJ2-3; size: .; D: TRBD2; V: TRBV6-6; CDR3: CASSPSRLAEGGDTQYF; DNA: TGTGCCAGCAGCCCCAGCCGACTAGCGGAGGGGGGAGATACGCAGTATTTT
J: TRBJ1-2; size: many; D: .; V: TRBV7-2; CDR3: CASSSSGIYYGYTF; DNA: TGTGCCAGCAGCTCTTCGGGAATTTACTATGGCTACACCTTC
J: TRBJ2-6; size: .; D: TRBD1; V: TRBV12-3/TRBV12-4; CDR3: CASREGQGEGSGANVLTF; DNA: TGTGCCAGCAGGGAGGGACAGGGGGAGGGCTCTGGGGCCAACGTCCTGACTTTC
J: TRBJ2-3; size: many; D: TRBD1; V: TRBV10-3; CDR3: CAIRIQGGRTDTQYF; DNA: TGTGCCATCAGAATACAGGGGGGTCGCACAGATACGCAGTATTTT
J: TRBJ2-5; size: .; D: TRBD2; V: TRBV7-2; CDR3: CASTPGQSGGDGEPQYF; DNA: TGTGCCAGCACTCCTGGACAGAGCGGGGGGGATGGAGAGCCCCAGTACTTC
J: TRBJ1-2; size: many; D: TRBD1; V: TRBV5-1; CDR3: CASSLGTGRRYTF; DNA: TGCGCCAGCAGCTTAGGGACAGGGAGGAGGTACACCTTC
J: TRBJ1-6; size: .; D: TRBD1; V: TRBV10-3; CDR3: CAISESWTGGSPLHF; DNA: TGTGCCATCAGTGAGTCGTGGACAGGGGGATCACCCCTCCACTTT
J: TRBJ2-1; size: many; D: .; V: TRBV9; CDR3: CASSRGSLLGVGEQFF; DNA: TGTGCCAGCAGCAGAGGGTCACTACTAGGGGTGGGTGAGCAGTTCTTC
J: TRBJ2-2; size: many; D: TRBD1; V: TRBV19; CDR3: CASSILPRSWAGGLGTGELFF; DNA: TGTGCCAGTAGTATCCTTCCCCGCTCCTGGGCAGGGGGCCTCGGCACCGGGGAGCTGTTTTTT
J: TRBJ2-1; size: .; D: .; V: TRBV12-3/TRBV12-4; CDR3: CASISLGGRGGSYNEQFF; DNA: TGTGCCAGCATTTCCTTGGGGGGGCGTGGAGGCTCCTACAATGAGCAGTTCTTC
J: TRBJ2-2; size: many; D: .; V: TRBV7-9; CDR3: CASSSLPAATGELFF; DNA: TGTGCCAGCAGCTCCCTTCCAGCGGCAACCGGGGAGCTGTTTTTT